This record looks at one T cell receptor beta chain sequence and its context. The antigen is undetermined. The data belong to a study of cytotoxic CD8 clonotypes in ibrutinib-treated CLL. As for the study in general: Response samples came after a median roughly 13 months of treatment, range 6 to 36.

The method was immunoSEQ multiplex PCR; TCRdb's version includes in-frame clones alone and lacks a portion of them. The profile covers some 350,000 clones, with under 70% appearing a single time and roughly 6.3% taken by the ten largest. Study-wide findings and caveats: Baseline clonality, higher than in age-matched healthy donors, tracked circulating CD8+ T-cell counts.

The receptor's source is a human donor with chronic lymphocytic leukemia. Specimen: PBMCs, collected after 36 months of ibrutinib treatment.

Written as DNA, the CDR3 is TGCGCCAGCAGTGAGAAGACAGTGACCGCTGAAGCTTTCTTT. It encodes CASSEKTVTAEAFF. The chain joins TRBV10-1 to TRBJ1-1; possible D gene TRBD1, 5 bases. The CDR3 is made up of 14 amino acids. Between the trimmed V and J ends, which lost 2 bases and 6 bases, there was a span of 13 bases. CDR1 is WNHNN and CDR2 is SYGVQD in the germline V gene (reference sequence).